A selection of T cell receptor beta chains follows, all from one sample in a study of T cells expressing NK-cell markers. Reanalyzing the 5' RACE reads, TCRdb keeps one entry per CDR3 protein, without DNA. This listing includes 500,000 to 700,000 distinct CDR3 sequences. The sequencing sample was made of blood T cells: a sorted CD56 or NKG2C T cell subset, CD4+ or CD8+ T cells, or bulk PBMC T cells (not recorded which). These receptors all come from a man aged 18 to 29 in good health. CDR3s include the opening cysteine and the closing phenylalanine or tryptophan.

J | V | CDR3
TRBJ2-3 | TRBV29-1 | CSGRKKTSGDTDTQYF
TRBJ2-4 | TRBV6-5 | CASSRQGAGNIQYF
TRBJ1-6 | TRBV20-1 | CSARSGDSPLHF
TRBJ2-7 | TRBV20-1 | CSARGGGSVSYEQYF
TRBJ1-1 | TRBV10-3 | CAIRIDREREAFF
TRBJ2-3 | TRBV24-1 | CATSNREPSTDTQYF
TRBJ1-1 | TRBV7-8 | CASSSHPYNARGRNTEAFF
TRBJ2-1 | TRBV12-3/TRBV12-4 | CASSLAPGPRLFF
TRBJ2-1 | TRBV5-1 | CASNLLGPSTHNEQFF
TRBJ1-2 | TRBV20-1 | CSARDRQGWGGYTF
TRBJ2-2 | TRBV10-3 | CAISESTQITGELFF
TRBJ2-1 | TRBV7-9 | CATAGGPVPYNEQFF
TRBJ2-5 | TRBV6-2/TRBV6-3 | CASRALDFQETQYF
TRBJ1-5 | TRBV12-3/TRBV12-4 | CASSPGGGQPQHF
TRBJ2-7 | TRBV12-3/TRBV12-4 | CASSLEGKRQFGATPYEQYF
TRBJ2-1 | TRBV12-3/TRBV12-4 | CASSLRGLAGVNEQFF
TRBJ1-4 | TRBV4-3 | CASTGKINEKLFF
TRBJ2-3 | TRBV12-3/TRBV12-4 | CASSFLQTSTDTQYF
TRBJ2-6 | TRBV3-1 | CASSQPIRGQHSGANVLTF